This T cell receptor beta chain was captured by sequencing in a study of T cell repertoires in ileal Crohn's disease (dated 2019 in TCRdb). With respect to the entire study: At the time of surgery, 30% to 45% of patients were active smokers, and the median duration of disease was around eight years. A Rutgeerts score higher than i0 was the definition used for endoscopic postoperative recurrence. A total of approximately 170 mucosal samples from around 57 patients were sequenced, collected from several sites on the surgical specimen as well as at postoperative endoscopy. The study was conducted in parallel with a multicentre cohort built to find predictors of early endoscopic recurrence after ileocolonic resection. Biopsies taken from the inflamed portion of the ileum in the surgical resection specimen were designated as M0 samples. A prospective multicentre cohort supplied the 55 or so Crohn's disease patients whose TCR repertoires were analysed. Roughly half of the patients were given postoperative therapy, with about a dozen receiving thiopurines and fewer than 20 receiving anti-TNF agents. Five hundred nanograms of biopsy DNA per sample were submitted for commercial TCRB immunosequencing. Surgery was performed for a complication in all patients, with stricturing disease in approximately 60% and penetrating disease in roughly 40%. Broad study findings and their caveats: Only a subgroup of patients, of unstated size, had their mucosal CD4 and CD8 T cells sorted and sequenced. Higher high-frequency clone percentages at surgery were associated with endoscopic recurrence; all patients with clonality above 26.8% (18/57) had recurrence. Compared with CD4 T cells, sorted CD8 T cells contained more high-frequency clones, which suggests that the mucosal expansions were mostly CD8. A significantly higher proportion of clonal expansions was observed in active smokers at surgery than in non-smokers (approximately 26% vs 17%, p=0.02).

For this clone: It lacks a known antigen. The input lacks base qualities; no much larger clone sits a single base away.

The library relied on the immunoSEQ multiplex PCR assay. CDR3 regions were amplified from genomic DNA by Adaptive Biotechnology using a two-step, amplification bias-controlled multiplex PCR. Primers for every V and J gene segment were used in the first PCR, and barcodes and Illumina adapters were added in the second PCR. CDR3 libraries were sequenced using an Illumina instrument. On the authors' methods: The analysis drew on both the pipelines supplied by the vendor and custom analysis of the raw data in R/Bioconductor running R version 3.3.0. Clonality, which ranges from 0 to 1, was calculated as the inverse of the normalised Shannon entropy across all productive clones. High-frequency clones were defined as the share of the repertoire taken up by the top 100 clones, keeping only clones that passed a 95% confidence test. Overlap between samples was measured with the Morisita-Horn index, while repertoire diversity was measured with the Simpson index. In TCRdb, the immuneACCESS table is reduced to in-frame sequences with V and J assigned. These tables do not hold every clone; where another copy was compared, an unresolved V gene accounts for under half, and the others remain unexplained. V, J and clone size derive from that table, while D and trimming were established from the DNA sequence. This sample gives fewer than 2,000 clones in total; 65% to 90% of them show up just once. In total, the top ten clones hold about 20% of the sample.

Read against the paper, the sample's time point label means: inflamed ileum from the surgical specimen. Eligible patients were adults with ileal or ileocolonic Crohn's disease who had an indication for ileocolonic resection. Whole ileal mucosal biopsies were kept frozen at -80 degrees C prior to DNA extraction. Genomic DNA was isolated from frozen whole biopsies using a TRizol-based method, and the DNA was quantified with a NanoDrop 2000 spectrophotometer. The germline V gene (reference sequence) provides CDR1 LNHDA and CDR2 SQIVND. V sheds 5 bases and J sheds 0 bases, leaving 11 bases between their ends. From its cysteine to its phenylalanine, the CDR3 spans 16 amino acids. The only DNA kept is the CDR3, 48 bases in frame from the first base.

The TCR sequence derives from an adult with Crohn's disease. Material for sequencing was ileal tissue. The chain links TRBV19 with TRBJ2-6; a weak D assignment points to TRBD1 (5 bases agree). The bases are TGTGCCAGTAGTCCATCAGGGTTCTCTGGGGCCAACGTCCTGACTTTC. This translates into CASSPSGFSGANVLTF.